These 8 T cell receptor beta chains originate from one sample sequenced in a study of CD8 T cells in Susac syndrome. The RNA input was about 0.5 to 1 ug, and it was reverse transcribed with random hexamers. TCRdb independently ran MiXCR on the immunoSEQ multiplex PCR reads; one entry per CDR3 protein. The table has about 190,000 distinct CDR3 sequences, 90% to 95% seen once. The sample was CD4+ T cells from PBMCs. The origin of the receptors is a human donor with Susac syndrome.

The J gene is TRBJ2-1, the V gene TRBV5-1; 12 nucleotides align to TRBD2. V gave up 6 bases and J gave up 10 bases; unmatched junction bases: 8. The germline gives CDR1 SGHRS, CDR2 YFSETQ. The length of the CDR3 is 14 residues. The CDR3 spells CASTRLAGAGEQFF. As DNA, the CDR3 is TGCGCCAGCACCCGACTAGCGGGAGCGGGGGAGCAGTTCTTC.

This clonotype is a singleton in its sample. This chain joins TRBV6-2 or TRBV6-3 and TRBJ2-5, with D perhaps TRBD2 (5 bases). Trimming stripped 6 bases from V and 5 bases from J, with 19 bases between. CDR1 is MNHEY and CDR2 is SVGEGT in the germline V gene. CDR3 length: 15 residues. This chain's CDR3 is CASSTLAGPGETQYF. The CDR3 coding sequence is TGTGCCAGCAGCACCTTGGCTGGGCCGGGGGAGACCCAGTACTTC.

The chain has TRBV3-1 and TRBJ2-1, with 9 bases fitting TRBD2. Germline trimming cut 4 bases from V and 4 bases from J; bases unmatched to any gene: 8. This CDR3 has 16 amino acids. The V gene's germline CDR1 is LGHDT and CDR2 YNNKEL (reference sequence). CDR3 nucleotides: TGTGCCAGCAGCCCCTTTGCGGGGGGGCGGTACAATGAGCAGTTCTTC. Protein sequence: CASSPFAGGRYNEQFF.

The chain couples TRBV2 to TRBJ2-7, with D possibly matching TRBD2 (6 bases). The V gene lost 6 bases and the J gene lost 3 bases, with 12 bases spanning the gap. This CDR3 has 13 amino acids. Germline V gene sequence: CDR1 SNHLY, CDR2 FYNNEI. The CDR3: CASSVTSFYEQYF. The CDR3, as DNA: TGTGCCAGCAGCGTGACTAGTTTCTACGAGCAGTACTTC.

The chain is built from TRBV3-1 and TRBJ2-7; 10 bases are a match to TRBD2. The V gene end was trimmed by 4 bases and the J gene end by 0 bases; junction bases not matched to a gene: 9. The germline V gene has CDR1 LGHDT and CDR2 YNNKEL (reference sequence). The length of the CDR3 is 17 residues. CDR3 nucleotide sequence: TGTGCCAGCAGCCTAGGGACCTTAGCGGGAGGCTCCTACGAGCAGTACTTC. This translates into CASSLGTLAGGSYEQYF.

V is TRBV6-5 and J is TRBJ2-7; no clear D. CDR1 MNHEY and CDR2 SVGAGI come from the germline V gene. V lost 0 bases, J lost 4 bases, and 13 bases lay in between. CDR3 length equals 15 residues. The CDR3, as DNA: TGTGCCAGCAGTTACTCCCAGAGGTTCAAGTACGAGCAGTACTTC. Residues: CASSYSQRFKYEQYF.

The chain employs TRBV7-8 and TRBJ1-2; D gene ambiguous. Between the trimmed V and J ends, which lost 4 bases and 6 bases, there was a span of 15 bases. This CDR3 comprises 14 residues. The germline V gene encodes CDR1 SGHVS and CDR2 FQNEAQ. The CDR3 spells CASSSLYPADGYTF. CDR3 bases: TGTGCCAGCAGCTCCCTTTACCCCGCCGATGGCTACACCTTC.

The V and J genes are TRBV9 and TRBJ1-2; TRBD1 matches 8 bases. Germline assignment: CDR1 SGDLS and CDR2 YYNGEE. Trimming cost V 0 bases and J 7 bases; bases outside gene matches: 11. The CDR3 extends over 16 amino acids. The CDR3 DNA reads TGTGCCAGCAGCGTAGAATGGACAGGGTCTCAAGGTGGCTACACCTTC. Amino acids: CASSVEWTGSQGGYTF.